Listed below are T cell receptor beta chains from one sample, sequenced in a study of T cell repertoires in cytomegalovirus infection. TCRdb recomputed calls from the reads with MiXCR, one row per CDR3 protein. The profile shows tens of thousands of distinct CDR3 sequences, 15% to 25% of them singletons. No antigen is known for these receptors. This specimen consisted of CD8+ T cells from cultured PBMCs, obtained from culture after CMV antigen stimulation. Source of these receptors: a human donor in good health (CMV status not recorded). Some clones in this sample may be carry-over from other donors' samples. Each CDR3 is given with its conserved first and last residue. Fields, in order: D gene, CDR3 length, clone size, J gene, V gene, CDR3 protein, CDR3 DNA. A D gene is named only where the DNA matches it firmly. Size is omitted from some rows. Given values are once, few, many or a class for expanded clones.

>TRBD1|15|many|TRBJ2-7|TRBV7-8
CASSLETGASYEQYF
TGTGCCAGCAGCTTAGAGACAGGGGCCTCCTACGAGCAGTACTTC
>.|16|.|TRBJ1-4|TRBV14
CASSSPPVGTNEKLFF
TGTGCCAGCAGCTCCCCCCCGGTGGGCACTAATGAAAAACTGTTTTTT
>TRBD1|16|.|TRBJ1-4|TRBV6-6
CASRQGVFATNEKLFF
TGTGCCAGCCGACAGGGGGTATTTGCAACTAATGAAAAACTGTTTTTT
>TRBD2|15|few|TRBJ2-2|TRBV6-5
CASSYLAGNDGELFF
TGTGCCAGCAGTTACCTAGCGGGGAACGACGGGGAGCTGTTTTTT
>.|17|many|TRBJ2-7|TRBV7-2
CASSLGRVAGDSYEQYF
TGTGCCAGCAGCTTAGGAAGGGTGGCAGGGGACTCCTACGAGCAGTACTTC
>.|13|many|TRBJ1-2|TRBV27
CASSWDGVDGYTF
TGTGCCAGCAGTTGGGACGGGGTAGATGGCTACACCTTC
>TRBD2|16|many|TRBJ2-1|TRBV6-1
CASSLKAPRGSAEQFF
TGTGCCAGCAGCTTAAAAGCCCCGCGGGGGTCCGCTGAGCAGTTCTTC
>TRBD1|14|many|TRBJ1-2|TRBV12-3/TRBV12-4
CASSDRGLGNGYTF
TGTGCCAGCAGTGACAGGGGGCTCGGGAATGGCTACACCTTC
>.|15|.|TRBJ1-5|TRBV20-1
CSAAPQIDSNQPQHF
TGCAGTGCCGCCCCGCAGATAGATAGCAATCAGCCCCAGCATTTT
>TRBD1|17|few|TRBJ2-3|TRBV13
CASSSQGDRGRTDTQYF
TGTGCCAGCAGCTCCCAAGGGGACAGGGGGCGAACAGATACGCAGTATTTT
>.|14|.|TRBJ2-5|TRBV7-2
CASSLNPVQETQYF
TGTGCCAGCAGCCTTAATCCGGTCCAAGAGACCCAGTACTTC
>.|15|.|TRBJ1-5|TRBV6-5
CASSQDGSYNQPQHF
TGTGCCAGCAGCCAGGACGGTTCCTACAATCAGCCCCAGCATTTT
>TRBD1|16|.|TRBJ2-2|TRBV20-1
CSARSLRTGETGELFF
TGCAGTGCTCGATCTCTAAGGACAGGAGAAACCGGGGAGCTGTTTTTT
>.|14|.|TRBJ1-5|TRBV27
CASTLRGGSQPQHF
TGTGCCAGCACCCTGAGGGGAGGGAGTCAGCCCCAGCATTTT
>TRBD2|14|few|TRBJ2-7|TRBV27
CASKSLAGIYEQYF
TGTGCCAGCAAATCATTAGCGGGAATCTACGAGCAGTACTTC
>.|11|few|TRBJ2-7|TRBV7-6
CASSHGYEQYF
TGTGCCAGCAGCCACGGGTACGAGCAGTACTTC
>TRBD1|15|.|TRBJ2-5|TRBV4-3
CASSQEGTVQETQYF
TGCGCCAGCAGCCAAGAGGGGACAGTTCAAGAGACCCAGTACTTC